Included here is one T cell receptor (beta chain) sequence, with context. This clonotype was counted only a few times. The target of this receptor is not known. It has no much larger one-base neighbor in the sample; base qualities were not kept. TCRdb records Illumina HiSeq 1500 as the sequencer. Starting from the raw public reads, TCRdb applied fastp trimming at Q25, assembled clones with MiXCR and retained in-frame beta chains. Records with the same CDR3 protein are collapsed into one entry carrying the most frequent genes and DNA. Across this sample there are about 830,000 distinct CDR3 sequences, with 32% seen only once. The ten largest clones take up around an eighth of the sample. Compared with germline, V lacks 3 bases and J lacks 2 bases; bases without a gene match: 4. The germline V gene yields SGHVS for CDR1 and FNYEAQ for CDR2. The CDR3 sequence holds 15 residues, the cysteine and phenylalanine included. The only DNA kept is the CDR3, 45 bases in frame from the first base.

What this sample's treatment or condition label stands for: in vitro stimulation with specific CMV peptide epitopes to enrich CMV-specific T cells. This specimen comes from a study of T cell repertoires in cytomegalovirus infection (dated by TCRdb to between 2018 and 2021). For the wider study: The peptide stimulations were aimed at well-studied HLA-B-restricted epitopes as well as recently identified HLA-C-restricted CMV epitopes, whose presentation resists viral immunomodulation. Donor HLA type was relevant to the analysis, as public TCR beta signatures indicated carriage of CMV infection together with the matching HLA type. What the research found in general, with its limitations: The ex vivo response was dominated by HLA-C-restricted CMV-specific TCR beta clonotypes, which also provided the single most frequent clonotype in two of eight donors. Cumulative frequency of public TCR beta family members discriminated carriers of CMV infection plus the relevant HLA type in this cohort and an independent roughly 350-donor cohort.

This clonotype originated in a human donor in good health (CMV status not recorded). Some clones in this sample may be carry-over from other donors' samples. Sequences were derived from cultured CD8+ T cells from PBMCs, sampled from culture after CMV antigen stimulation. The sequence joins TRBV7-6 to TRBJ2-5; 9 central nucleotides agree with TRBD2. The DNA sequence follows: TGTGCCAGCAGCTTCCAGCGGGGGGAACAAGAGACCCAGTACTTC. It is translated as CASSFQRGEQETQYF.